This T cell receptor beta chain was identified during a study of graft-versus-host responses after intestinal transplantation. Germline CDR1 MNHNS, CDR2 SASEGT. V was clipped by 6 bases and J by 3 bases; unmatched bases: 8. The CDR3 sequence is 14 residues long. In the case of this clone: Antigen: not known.

The method was immunoSEQ multiplex PCR; TCRdb's version includes in-frame clones alone and lacks a portion of them. This table has about 93,000 clones, approximately 92% appearing once. The TCR originated in a human donor who received an intestinal transplant. The chain links TRBV6-1 to TRBJ2-7, with 7 bases fitting TRBD2. The sequences come from unstimulated CD8+ T cells sorted from spleen or lymph node cells, collected before intestinal transplant. CDR3 residues: CASRHRDYLYEQYF. As DNA, the CDR3 is TGTGCCAGCAGACACCGGGACTATCTCTACGAGCAGTACTTC.